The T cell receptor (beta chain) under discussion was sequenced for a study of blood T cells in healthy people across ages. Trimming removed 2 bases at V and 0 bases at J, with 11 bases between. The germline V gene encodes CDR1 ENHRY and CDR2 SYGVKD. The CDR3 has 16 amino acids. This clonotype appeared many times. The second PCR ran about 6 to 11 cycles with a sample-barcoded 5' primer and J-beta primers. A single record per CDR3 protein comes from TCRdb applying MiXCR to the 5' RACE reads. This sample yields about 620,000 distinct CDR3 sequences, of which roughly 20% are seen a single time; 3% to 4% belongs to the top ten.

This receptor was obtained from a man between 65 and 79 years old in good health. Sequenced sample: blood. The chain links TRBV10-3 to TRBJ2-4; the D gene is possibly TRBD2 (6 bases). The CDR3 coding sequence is TGTGCCATCAGTGAGGCTAGCGAGGGAGCCAAAAACATTCAGTACTTC. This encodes CAISEASEGAKNIQYF.